Below, one TCR beta chain is given with its context. This CDR3 comprises 17 residues. The V segment lost 2 bases and the J segment 2 bases; nucleotides outside the gene matches: 7. CDR1 is LNHNV, CDR2 YYDKDF, per germline (reference sequence). The sample originates from a study of blood T cell repertoires in COVID-19. Overall study: Whether acute or convalescent, the COVID-19 samples came from the United States, Italy and Spain. PBMCs, B-cell-depleted T cells, or T cells provided the cDNA or gDNA that made up the material.

In the source study's methods: Reference gene primer amplification gave nucleated cell count estimates. Sequenced by immunoSEQ multiplex PCR; TCRdb stores in-frame clones only, minus some. V, J and clone size reflect that table, while D and trimming were determined from the DNA. The table has approximately 280,000 clones, about 89% seen once. The rearrangement links TRBV15 to TRBJ2-2, with 8 bases that match TRBD2. The TCR comes from a middle-aged man with acute or convalescent COVID-19. Material: peripheral blood. CDR3 coding DNA: TGTGCCACCAGCAGACCGAGCGGGGGAGTTAACACCGGGGAGCTGTTTTTT. The encoded protein is CATSRPSGGVNTGELFF. Full variable domain (outside the CDR3, taken from reference TRBV15 and TRBJ2-2): DAMVIQNPRYQVTQFGKPVTLSCSQTLNHNVMYWYQQKSSQAPKLLFHYYDKDFNNEADTPDNFQSRRPNTSFCFLDIRSPGLGDTAMYLCATSRPSGGVNTGELFFGEGSRLTVL.